This entry lists 30 T cell receptor beta chains sequenced from one sample in a study of cytomegalovirus exposure and HLA in healthy donors. Primers for the PCR totalled 60 Vbeta and 13 Jbeta. Produced via immunoSEQ multiplex PCR; TCRdb's table is partial and in-frame only. The table has under 150,000 clones, more than 70% seen once; the top ten hold about 6.7%. Source material: PBMCs. Source of these receptors: a woman in her twenties or thirties in good health and CMV-seropositive.

The chain combines TRBV23-1 with TRBJ1-2, with D perhaps matching TRBD1 (5 bases). TRBV23-1 is an open reading frame whose function is uncertain. Between the trimmed V and J ends, which lost 1 base and 2 bases, there was a span of 14 bases. CDR3 length: 16 residues. Written as DNA, the CDR3 is TGCGCCAGCAGTCAATTCGAACAGGAACCCAACTATGGCTACACCTTC. Translating gives CASSQFEQEPNYGYTF.

V is TRBV9 and J is TRBJ2-7, with a possible D match to TRBD1 (6 bases). CDR3 size: 16 residues. Germline V gives CDR1 SGDLS, CDR2 YYNGEE. The ends were cut back, 5 bases at V and 3 bases at J, with 21 bases in the middle. CDR3 sequence (DNA): TGTGCCAGCAGTGAAGGGGTAGAAGGGGGTAGCTACGAGCAGTACTTC. It translates to CASSEGVEGGSYEQYF.

A remark on this clone: One junction end does not reproduce the germline sequence, and a read error may be involved. The chain couples TRBV7-9 to TRBJ2-2; TRBD2 matches 8 bases. This CDR3 spans 15 amino acids. CDR1 is SEHNR and CDR2 is FQNEAQ in the germline V gene (reference sequence). The DNA of the CDR3 is TGTTCCAGCAGCTTACTAGCGGTGAACACCGGGGAGCTGTTTTTT. It translates to CSSSLLAVNTGELFF.

The chain has TRBV5-1 and TRBJ2-3; 7 bases are shared with TRBD2. The V gene end was trimmed by 7 bases and the J gene end by 4 bases; junction bases not matched to a gene: 9. The CDR3 is 14 residues long. Germline CDR1 SGHRS, CDR2 YFSETQ. This CDR3 reads CASHERGYSDTQYF. In DNA, the CDR3 is TGCGCCAGCCATGAGCGGGGTTATTCAGATACGCAGTATTTT.

The genes are TRBV6-1 and TRBJ1-1; TRBD1 agrees at 7 bases. There are 14 residues in the CDR3. The germline V gene encodes CDR1 MNHNS and CDR2 SASEGT. The J segment lost 4 bases and the V segment lost 6 bases, leaving 8 bases of the junction unmatched. CDR3 amino acids: CASSTDRVGTEAFF. The CDR3 nucleotides read TGTGCCAGCAGCACCGACAGGGTTGGCACTGAAGCTTTCTTT.

This chain connects TRBV15 to TRBJ2-1; the match to TRBD2 covers 9 bases. The CDR3 sequence is 14 residues long. J was trimmed by 5 bases and V by 8 bases; bases with no gene match: 7. Germline V lookup: CDR1 LNHNV, CDR2 YYDKDF (reference sequence). In nucleotides, the CDR3 is TGTGCCACCTCGACTAGCGGACGTCACAATGAGCAGTTCTTC. Its protein is CATSTSGRHNEQFF.

The V gene is TRBV7-9, the J gene TRBJ1-2; 8 bases align to TRBD1. Germline V CDR1 and CDR2: SEHNR, FQNEAQ (reference sequence). V lost 5 bases to trimming and J lost 6 bases; unmatched junction nucleotides: 11. This CDR3 comprises 15 residues. The CDR3 is CASSNWGQEGDGYTF. CDR3 nucleotide sequence: TGTGCCAGCAGCAACTGGGGACAGGAAGGGGATGGCTACACCTTC.

This clone was counted only a few times. The chain links TRBV6-4 to TRBJ2-3, with 13 bases fitting TRBD2. The germline V gene has CDR1 MRHNA and CDR2 SNTAGT. CDR3 size: 14 residues. The V segment lost 6 bases and the J segment 6 bases; nucleotides outside the gene matches: 3. The CDR3 loop reads CASRGLAGADTQYF. CDR3 nucleotides: TGTGCCAGCAGAGGACTAGCGGGAGCGGATACGCAGTATTTT.

The rearrangement uses TRBV5-4 and TRBJ1-2; no firm D call. The CDR3 extends over 12 amino acids. Trimming removed 6 bases from V and 4 bases from J, with 10 bases in between. Germline CDR1 is SGHNT and CDR2 is YYREEE (reference sequence). The CDR3: CASKDLAYGYTF. CDR3 DNA sequence: TGTGCCAGCAAGGACCTAGCCTATGGCTACACCTTC.

The rearrangement links TRBV11-2 to TRBJ1-1, with a weak D call TRBD1 (6 bases). The V gene lost 3 bases and the J gene lost 7 bases, with 18 bases spanning the gap. Germline lookup yields CDR1 SGHAT and CDR2 FQNNGV. The CDR3 has 15 amino acids. The CDR3 loop is CASSLWGDKRDEAFF. The CDR3 region has the DNA TGTGCCAGCAGCTTGTGGGGGGACAAGCGGGATGAAGCTTTCTTT.

This chain connects TRBV5-1 to TRBJ1-2, with TRBD1 matching over 9 bases. Germline-derived CDR1 and CDR2 are SGHRS and YFSETQ. The J segment lost 2 bases and the V segment lost 4 bases, leaving 9 bases of the junction unmatched. The CDR3 runs to 16 residues. CDR3 sequence (DNA): TGCGCCAGCAGCGATCCTCGGACAGGGGACAACTATGGCTACACCTTC. This sequence encodes CASSDPRTGDNYGYTF.

The genes are TRBV7-9 and TRBJ2-7; 12 nucleotides agree with TRBD2. The CDR3 extends over 15 amino acids. CDR1 and CDR2 from the germline V gene are SEHNR and FQNEAQ (reference sequence). After removal of 2 bases from V and 5 bases from J, the junction contained 4 bases not matched to a gene. CDR3 nucleotides: TGTGCCAGCAGCTTAACCGGACTAGCGGGGAACGAGCAGTACTTC. Its translation is CASSLTGLAGNEQYF.

This clone showed up just once. V gene TRBV6-1 combines with J gene TRBJ2-1; TRBD2 agrees at 10 bases. The CDR3 is 15 residues long. J was trimmed by 9 bases and V by 5 bases; bases with no gene match: 10. Germline-derived CDR1 and CDR2 are MNHNS and SASEGT. The CDR3 nucleotides are TGTGCCAGCAGTCTAGCGGGGGCCGGGAGAGGTGAGCAGTTCTTC. Amino acids: CASSLAGAGRGEQFF.

J is TRBJ1-5 and V is TRBV19; D perhaps matches TRBD1 (6 bases). Between the trimmed V and J ends, which lost 6 bases and 1 base, there was a span of 13 bases. CDR1 and CDR2 (germline): LNHDA, SQIVND (reference sequence). This CDR3 spans 15 amino acids. The CDR3 sequence: CASRPQGPSNQPQHF. The CDR3 nucleotides read TGTGCCAGTAGGCCACAGGGACCCAGCAATCAGCCCCAGCATTTT.

The rearrangement uses TRBV7-8 and TRBJ2-2; TRBD1 aligns across 9 bases. This CDR3 region has 15 residues. Germline V gene data show CDR1 as SGHVS and CDR2 as FQNEAQ. V lost 2 bases to trimming and J lost 7 bases; unmatched junction nucleotides: 5. CDR3 sequence (DNA): TGTGCCAGCAGCTTAACGGGACAGGGAATCGGGGAGCTGTTTTTT. It codes for CASSLTGQGIGELFF.

The V call is TRBV10-3, the J call TRBJ2-7, with D hard to call. The germline CDR1 and CDR2 sequences are ENHRY and SYGVKD. Between the trimmed V and J ends, which lost 2 bases and 6 bases, there was a span of 14 bases. This CDR3 contains 14 residues. CDR3 bases: TGTGCCATCAGTGAGGGCCCCGGGTTTGGCGAGCAGTACTTC. It encodes CAISEGPGFGEQYF.

This clone was observed a few times. This chain connects TRBV5-1 to TRBJ1-4; 10 bases match TRBD1. Germline values: CDR1 SGHRS, CDR2 YFSETQ. Trimming removed 4 bases from V and 8 bases from J; junction bases left unmatched: 5. CDR3 size: 14 residues. CDR3 in amino acids: CASSPGQGKEKLFF. CDR3 DNA sequence: TGCGCCAGCAGCCCGGGACAGGGGAAGGAAAAACTGTTTTTT. Combining the CDR3 with reference TRBV5-1 and TRBJ1-4 gives the whole variable domain KAGVTQTPRYLIKTRGQQVTLSCSPISGHRSVSWYQQTPGQGLQFLFEYFSETQRNKGNFPGRFSGRQFSNSRSEMNVSTLELGDSALYLCASSPGQGKEKLFFGSGTQLSVL.

In its sample, this clone was seen a few times. The gene calls are TRBV5-1 and TRBJ1-1; 7 bases align to TRBD1. This CDR3 has 17 amino acids. V lost 3 bases, J lost 1 base, and 12 bases stayed unmatched. Germline lookup yields CDR1 SGHRS and CDR2 YFSETQ. This chain's CDR3 is CASSSPPGDSPNTEAFF. CDR3 DNA: TGCGCCAGCAGCTCTCCCCCCGGGGACAGCCCGAACACTGAAGCTTTCTTT.

The gene calls are TRBV30 and TRBJ2-3; D might be TRBD2 (7 bases). Germline V lookup: CDR1 GTSNPN, CDR2 SVGIG (reference sequence). The CDR3 loop spans 14 amino acids. Trimming left V 3 bases short and J 1 base short, with 11 bases between. The CDR3 DNA reads TGTGCCTGGAGCGGGGGGCTGCGCACAGATACGCAGTATTTT. This translates into CAWSGGLRTDTQYF.

This clone was picked up one time. This chain joins TRBV6-6 and TRBJ1-2; perhaps TRBD1 as D (5 bases). Per the germline V gene, CDR1 is MNHNY and CDR2 is SVGAGI (reference sequence). The CDR3 length is 13 residues. The germline V and J ends were trimmed by 0 bases and 4 bases, with 6 bases remaining between them. CDR3 in amino acids: CASSYSQGYGYTF. Here the CDR3 DNA reads TGTGCCAGCAGTTACTCCCAGGGCTATGGCTACACCTTC.

The gene calls are TRBV18 and TRBJ1-1; 9 bases map to TRBD1. The CDR3 is made up of 15 amino acids. V lost 4 bases to trimming and J lost 1 base; unmatched junction nucleotides: 4. Germline loops: CDR1 KGHSH, CDR2 LQKENI. CDR3 amino acids: CASSLQGQGNTEAFF. CDR3 nucleotides: TGTGCCAGCTCACTTCAGGGACAGGGGAACACTGAAGCTTTCTTT.

The CDR3 DNA follows: TGTGCCAGCAGCGCAGGTATAATCGTACGGGAGCAGTACTTC. Translation: CASSAGIIVREQYF. The J gene is TRBJ2-7, the V gene TRBV9; unclear D gene. CDR3 length: 14 residues. Germline-derived CDR1 and CDR2 are SGDLS and YYNGEE. V was clipped by 3 bases and J by 7 bases, with 17 bases between them.

CDR3 amino acids: CASTPGVATEAFF. The CDR3 region has the DNA TGTGCCAGCACCCCAGGGGTTGCCACTGAAGCTTTCTTT. V is TRBV6-6 and J is TRBJ1-1, with D possibly TRBD1 on 6 matching bases. CDR1 is MNHNY and CDR2 is SVGAGI in the germline V gene (reference sequence). Trimming removed 7 bases at V and 4 bases at J, with 13 bases between. The CDR3 is 13 residues long.

This chain uses TRBV5-1 with TRBJ1-2; 7 bases map to TRBD1. With V trimmed by 1 base and J by 6 bases, 0 bases remained unmatched. This CDR3 has 12 amino acids. Germline V gene data show CDR1 as SGHRS and CDR2 as YFSETQ. The DNA for the CDR3 is TGCGCCAGCAGCTTGCAGGGGGATGGCTACACCTTC. Protein sequence: CASSLQGDGYTF.

This sequence joins TRBV28 and TRBJ2-3; 9 bases line up with TRBD1. Germline CDR1 is MDHEN and CDR2 is SYDVKM. V shed 5 bases and J 3 bases; nucleotides not matched to a gene: 6. CDR3 length: 15 residues. The CDR3 DNA reads TGTGCCAGCAGTAGGGGGACAGGGTGGACAGATACGCAGTATTTT. Translated, it gives CASSRGTGWTDTQYF.

The rearrangement joins TRBV11-2 to TRBJ2-5; D is perhaps TRBD2 (5 bases). CDR3 length: 12 residues. Trimming pared 7 bases from V and 5 bases from J, leaving 11 bases between. The germline CDR1 and CDR2 sequences are SGHAT and FQNNGV. Written as DNA, the CDR3 is TGTGCCAGCACCCCCTCGGGGGAGACCCAGTACTTC. This translates into CASTPSGETQYF.

The chain is built from TRBV30 and TRBJ1-2; 11 positions match TRBD1. CDR1 and CDR2 from the germline V gene are GTSNPN and SVGIG (reference sequence). CDR3 length equals 14 residues. Unmatched junction bases numbered 10, after V lost 8 bases and J lost 5 bases. This chain's CDR3 is CANHLGQGGYGYTF. CDR3 nucleotide sequence: TGTGCCAACCACCTGGGACAGGGGGGTTATGGCTACACCTTC.

The genes are TRBV2 and TRBJ1-2; D gene uncertain. V shed 2 bases and J shed 4 bases, with 11 bases lying between them. The CDR3 length is 14 residues. CDR1 is SNHLY, CDR2 FYNNEI, per germline. CDR3 coding DNA: TGTGCCAGCAGTGAAATCGACTTTTCCTATGGCTACACCTTC. It codes for CASSEIDFSYGYTF.

This rearrangement joins TRBV28 to TRBJ1-1; 7 bases match TRBD1. J gave up 11 bases and V 2 bases, and 8 bases lay outside the gene matches. Germline V gene sequence: CDR1 MDHEN, CDR2 SYDVKM. This CDR3 comprises 13 residues. The CDR3 DNA is TGTGCCAGCAGTTTAGGGGGACAGCGGGGGGCTTTCTTT. This gives the protein CASSLGGQRGAFF.

CDR3 sequence (DNA): TGTGCCAGCAGCCGACTAGCGGGGGGAAGCTACGAGCAGTACTTC. As protein: CASSRLAGGSYEQYF. The chain recombines TRBV27 with TRBJ2-7, with 13 positions matching TRBD2. Per the germline V gene, CDR1 is MNHEY and CDR2 is SMNVEV (reference sequence). J was trimmed by 3 bases and V by 6 bases; bases with no gene match: 5. This CDR3 is 15 amino acids long.